The sequence of this TCR beta chain was determined in a study of Tregs in tolerant kidney transplant recipients. The wider study: Mixed chimerism was transient after nonmyeloablative marrow transplants from related graft donors.

Findings of the study overall: Antigen-driven expansion was suggested because donor-specific Tregs expanded more than all Tregs in tolerant patients. Findings come from small patient numbers and require larger validation.

In germline, CDR1 is MNHEY, CDR2 SMNVEV (reference sequence). Trimming stripped 5 bases from V and 6 bases from J, with 19 bases between. This CDR3 is built from 15 residues. As regards this clone: Its matching antigen is unknown.

Generated by immunoSEQ multiplex PCR, the TCRdb table keeps only in-frame clones and is missing some. The table has 50,000 to 75,000 clones, around 85% seen once. An overnight rest at 37°C with about 220 IU/ml IL-2 preceded regulatory T cell sorting from thawed PBMCs. The chain couples TRBV27 to TRBJ1-1; unclear D gene. This clonotype originated in a human donor who received a combined kidney and bone marrow transplant. The sample consisted of Tregs from blood, taken before the transplant. The CDR3: CASSNRALKRAEAFF. In DNA, the CDR3 is TGTGCCAGCAGTAATCGGGCCCTTAAGAGGGCTGAAGCTTTCTTT.